Shown below are 27 T cell receptor beta chains from a single sample sequenced in a study of molecular identifiers for immune sequencing clone quantification. Each CDR3 protein is one row after TCRdb ran MiXCR on the PCR reads. The sample includes fewer than 350,000 distinct CDR3 sequences, about 22% of them seen just once. Material: naive CD8+ T cells from blood, with Jurkat cell RNA spiked in. Subset defined: FACS-sorted CD8+CD4-CCR7+CD45RA+ naive T cells. These receptors were collected from a human donor in good health. Some libraries in this study had Jurkat cell RNA spiked in.

With respect to this clonotype: It is likely a read error, because the conserved phenylalanine at the end of the CDR3 is missing. The chain recombines TRBV27 with TRBJ2-2, with D unresolved. Looked up from germline, CDR1 is MNHEY and CDR2 is SMNVEV (reference sequence). Trimming left V 4 bases short and J 0 bases short, with 6 bases between. The CDR3 extends over 14 amino acids. The CDR3, as DNA: TGTGCCAGCAGTTATAATTCGAACACCGGGGAGCTGTTTCTT. This codes for CASSYNSNTGELFL.

This clonotype was picked up many times. V gene TRBV12-5 combines with J gene TRBJ1-6; D unclear. The CDR3 is made up of 19 amino acids. Germline CDR1 is LGHNT and CDR2 is FRNRAP. V shed 1 base and J shed 0 bases, with 16 bases lying between them. CDR3: CASGLENNKASSYNSPLHF. The CDR3 DNA is TGTGCTAGTGGTTTGGAAAATAATAAGGCTAGCTCCTATAATTCACCCCTCCACTTT. Full variable domain (rest looked up from reference TRBV12-5 and TRBJ1-6): DARVTQTPRHKVTEMGQEVTMRCQPILGHNTVFWYRQTMMQGLELLAYFRNRAPLDDSGMPKDRFSAEMPDATLATLKIQPSEPRDSAVYFCASGLENNKASSYNSPLHFGNGTRLTVT.

This chain connects TRBV21-1 to TRBJ2-4; the D call of TRBD1 is as the table states it, not checked on the DNA. TRBV21-1 is marked as a pseudogene. CDR3 length: 17 amino acids. CDR3 residues: CASSMGDEVMAKNIQYF. CDR3 bases: TGTGCCAGCAGTATGGGGGACGAGGTAATGGCCAAAAACATTCAGTACTTC.

This clonotype came up many times. The chain has TRBV7-2 and TRBJ2-1; D is undetermined. CDR1 and CDR2 (germline): SGHTA, FQGNSA. Trimming pared 5 bases from V and 5 bases from J, leaving 13 bases between. The CDR3 runs 14 residues. DNA of the CDR3: TGTGCCAGCAGCCCCTCAGGTTCCCACAATGAGCAGTTCTTC. Its protein is CASSPSGSHNEQFF.

On this clonotype: Possible read error: a much larger clone is one base away. The V and J genes are TRBV6-2 or TRBV6-3 and TRBJ1-5; D gene uncertain. CDR1 is MNHEY and CDR2 is SVGEGT in the germline V gene. The CDR3 is 14 amino acids. CDR3 bases: TGTGCCAGCGGACCGACTGGTAGCAATCAGCCCCGGCATTTT. It translates to CASGPTGSNQPRHF.

The rearrangement uses TRBV12-3 or TRBV12-4 and TRBJ2-5; 8 nucleotides match TRBD2. The CDR3 loop spans 14 amino acids. With V trimmed by 6 bases and J by 4 bases, 7 bases remained unmatched. CDR3 region: CASRTGTSGETQYF. The CDR3 nucleotides read TGTGCCAGCAGGACCGGGACTAGTGGAGAGACCCAGTACTTC.

Regarding this clonotype: A single base separates this from a much larger clone, so it may be a read error. The CDR3 loop is CARSIIGTSNGNEQFF. The DNA for the CDR3 is TGTGCCCGTAGTATTATCGGGACTAGCAACGGCAATGAGCAGTTCTTC. This chain links TRBV19 with TRBJ2-1; 9 bases agree with TRBD2. The germline V gene encodes CDR1 LNHDA and CDR2 SQIVND (reference sequence). The length of the CDR3 is 16 residues.

This clonotype was recorded at least ten times. The chain has TRBV7-2 and TRBJ2-1; no clear D gene. Germline V CDR1 and CDR2: SGHTA, FQGNSA. Deletions cut 1 base from V and 8 bases from J, with 18 bases between. There are 16 residues in the CDR3. This CDR3 reads CASSLVLGPKGYEQFF. CDR3 DNA: TGTGCCAGCAGCTTAGTGCTAGGCCCCAAGGGCTATGAGCAGTTCTTC.

This clonotype was detected only a few times. The chain couples TRBV12-3 or TRBV12-4 to TRBJ2-4; 7 bases are a match to TRBD2. J lost 0 bases, V lost 8 bases, and 7 bases had no gene match. This CDR3 has 15 amino acids. CDR3: CASGVAGIAKNIQYF. The CDR3 DNA reads as TGTGCCAGCGGGGTAGCGGGTATAGCCAAAAACATTCAGTACTTC.

In this sample, this clonotype turned up a few times. The chain recombines TRBV5-4 with TRBJ2-5; 10 bases match TRBD2. CDR3 length equals 16 residues. Germline lookup yields CDR1 SGHNT and CDR2 YYREEE (reference sequence). The V segment lost 0 bases and the J segment 5 bases; nucleotides outside the gene matches: 7. The CDR3 reads CASSLGLAGATETQYF. As DNA, the CDR3 is TGTGCCAGCAGCTTGGGACTAGCGGGCGCCACGGAGACCCAGTACTTC. Full variable domain (remainder filled in from reference TRBV5-4 and TRBJ2-5): ETGVTQSPTHLIKTRGQQVTLRCSSQSGHNTVSWYQQALGQGPQFIFQYYREEENGRGNFPPRFSGLQFPNYSSELNVNALELDDSALYLCASSLGLAGATETQYFGPGTRLLVL.

Comment on this clonotype: The junction and the germline gene differ at one end; a read error may be behind it. This chain links TRBV5-6 with TRBJ1-1, with 8 bases that match TRBD1. CDR1 and CDR2 (germline): SGHDT, YYEEEE. This CDR3 is 13 amino acids long. The CDR3 DNA follows: TGTGCCGGCAGCACTAGGACAGGGCGTGAAGCTTTCTTT. Translation: CAGSTRTGREAFF.

The chain's CDR3 is CASSLVPAGGWNEQFF. CDR3 DNA: TGTGCCAGCAGCTTGGTCCCGGCGGGGGGATGGAATGAGCAGTTCTTC. The chain employs TRBV11-2 and TRBJ2-1; 8 nucleotides agree with TRBD2. Germline V gives CDR1 SGHAT, CDR2 FQNNGV. Unmatched junction bases numbered 11, after V lost 3 bases and J lost 7 bases. This CDR3 is 16 amino acids long.

As for this clonotype: A much larger clone sits a single nucleotide away, making a read error possible. The chain has TRBV20-1 and TRBJ1-1, with D possibly being TRBD1 (5 bases). The CDR3 runs to 13 residues. Between the trimmed V and J ends, which lost 5 bases and 1 base, there was a span of 11 bases. Germline V gene data show CDR1 as DFQATT and CDR2 as SNEGSKA (reference sequence). The CDR3 bases are TGCAGTGCTGCCGGACACCCGAACACTGAAGCTTTCTTT. Protein: CSAAGHPNTEAFF.

Worth noting for this clonotype: As the CDR3 is not closed by the conserved phenylalanine or tryptophan, this likely results from a read error. The chain is built from TRBV5-6 and TRBJ2-3, with TRBD2 identical over 7 bases. The CDR3 is 18 residues long. Germline CDR1 SGHDT, CDR2 YYEEEE. The V gene end was trimmed by 4 bases and the J gene end by 7 bases; junction bases not matched to a gene: 21. CDR3 region: CASSPNGLDWQIPNTQYS. The CDR3 DNA is TGTGCCAGCAGCCCGAACGGACTAGATTGGCAGATCCCCAATACGCAGTATTCT.

The chain is built from TRBV7-9 and TRBJ2-7, with TRBD1 matching over 12 bases. J was trimmed by 6 bases and V by 3 bases; bases with no gene match: 18. This CDR3 is built from 19 residues. In germline, CDR1 is SEHNR, CDR2 FQNEAQ (reference sequence). CDR3 in amino acids: CASSFSPGTGGSLGREQYF. In nucleotides, the CDR3 is TGTGCCAGCAGCTTCTCTCCTGGGACAGGGGGCTCCCTAGGTCGCGAGCAGTACTTC.

This clonotype was observed many times. The gene calls are TRBV4-1 and TRBJ2-3; D is undetermined. CDR3 length: 13 residues. The germline gives CDR1 MGHRA, CDR2 YSYEKL. Between the trimmed V and J ends, which lost 1 base and 5 bases, there was a span of 7 bases. In DNA, the CDR3 is TGCGCCAGCAGCCAAGTTCGCTTAGATACGCAGTATTTT. Its protein product is CASSQVRLDTQYF.

This clonotype has ten or more counts. V and J are TRBV2 and TRBJ2-7; the D gene is possibly TRBD1 (7 bases). Germline V gene sequence: CDR1 SNHLY, CDR2 FYNNEI. The CDR3 consists of 14 residues. V was trimmed by 11 bases and J by 0 bases, leaving 17 bases between them. CDR3 sequence (DNA): TGTGCCGGACAGGCCGGGACTCCCTCCTACGAGCAGTACTTC. Protein sequence: CAGQAGTPSYEQYF.

This clonotype has a count of ten or more. V is TRBV9 and J is TRBJ1-5; D might be TRBD1 (6 bases). With 3 bases removed from V and 2 bases from J, the gap between germline ends came to 9 bases. There are 14 residues in the CDR3. Germline V CDR1 and CDR2: SGDLS, YYNGEE. The CDR3 sequence: CASSGPGGNQPQHF. The DNA of the CDR3 is TGTGCCAGCAGCGGTCCAGGGGGCAATCAGCCCCAGCATTTT.

This clonotype has only one observation. This sequence may be a read error, since a much larger clone differs from it by one base. The chain uses TRBV27 and TRBJ2-3, with D perhaps matching TRBD1 (7 bases). CDR1 and CDR2 (germline): MNHEY, SMNVEV (reference sequence). CDR3 length: 16 residues. This CDR3 is CASSETGTSSTDMQYF. For the CDR3, the DNA is TGTGCCAGCAGTGAGACAGGGACTTCTAGCACAGATATGCAGTATTTT.

Comment on this clonotype: A much larger clone lies a single base off, so this may be a read error. The chain combines TRBV9 with TRBJ1-1; 10 bases align to TRBD1. CDR3 length: 15 amino acids. Germline lookup yields CDR1 SGDLS and CDR2 YYNGEE. The CDR3 spells CASSVGGQGNTGAFF. Written as DNA, the CDR3 is TGTGCCAGCAGCGTAGGGGGACAGGGGAACACTGGAGCTTTCTTT.

Points on this clonotype: A much larger clonotype is one base distant, so this may be a read error. This sequence joins TRBV19 and TRBJ2-4; no definite D call. The V and J ends lost 7 bases and 6 bases respectively, with 7 bases between them. CDR3 length equals 11 residues. From germline, CDR1 is LNHDA and CDR2 SQIVND (reference sequence). The CDR3 reads CASTGRNIQYF. The DNA of the CDR3 is TGTGCCAGTACCGGTCGAAACATTCAGTACTTC. Based on the CDR3 plus reference TRBV19 and TRBJ2-4, the full variable domain is DGGITQSPKYLFRKEGQNVTLSCEQNLNHDAMYWYRQDPGQGLRLIYYSQIVNDFQKGDIAEGYSVSREKKESFPLTVTSAQKNPTAFYLCASTGRNIQYFGAGTRLSVL.

The chain links TRBV10-2 to TRBJ2-7; tentatively, D is TRBD1 or TRBD2 (5 bases each). Germline V gives CDR1 WSHSY, CDR2 SAAADI. V shed 10 bases and J shed 5 bases, with 24 bases lying between them. CDR3 size: 15 residues. CDR3 nucleotide sequence: TGCGCCACTATGAGGGGCCTAGCCCACGGCAACGAGCAGTACTTC. Amino acid sequence: CATMRGLAHGNEQYF.

This clonotype showed up just a few times. The V gene is TRBV3-1, the J gene TRBJ2-3; 9 bases line up with TRBD2. Germline V gives CDR1 LGHDT, CDR2 YNNKEL (reference sequence). This CDR3 is built from 15 residues. Trimming at V came to 1 base and at J to 6 bases, leaving 5 bases not matched to a gene. Here the CDR3 DNA reads TGTGCCAGCAGCCAAGGCGGGGGGGCCTTCGATACGCAGTATTTT. Protein product: CASSQGGGAFDTQYF.

This clonotype was picked up many times. CDR3 sequence reads: CASSVGSEDQPQHF. The CDR3 DNA is TGTGCCAGCAGCGTAGGCAGTGAGGATCAGCCCCAGCATTTT. The chain joins TRBV9 to TRBJ1-5; D is unclear. Germline V gives CDR1 SGDLS, CDR2 YYNGEE. V lost 0 bases, J lost 5 bases, and 9 bases lay in between. CDR3 length: 14 residues.

At least ten counts were recorded for this clonotype. The chain recombines TRBV2 with TRBJ2-6, with a weak D call TRBD1 (6 bases). The CDR3 contains 15 residues. Germline assignment: CDR1 SNHLY and CDR2 FYNNEI. Trimming shortened V by 5 bases and J by 3 bases, and 11 bases separated the two germline ends. Here the CDR3 DNA reads TGTGCCAGCAGTCCTACAGGGATTGGGGCCAACGTCCTGACTTTC. It yields the protein CASSPTGIGANVLTF.

This CDR3 is CASSRYRDSSYEQYF. CDR3 in DNA: TGTGCCAGCAGCCGGTACCGGGACAGCTCCTACGAGCAGTACTTC. This chain uses TRBV6-2 or TRBV6-3 with TRBJ2-7; 7 bases match TRBD1. The CDR3 extends over 15 amino acids. V shed 6 bases and J 0 bases; nucleotides not matched to a gene: 8. CDR1 and CDR2 from the germline V gene are MNHEY and SVGEGT.

This clonotype was counted many times. The rearrangement links TRBV6-5 to TRBJ2-5, with 10 bases identical to TRBD2. The ends lost 7 bases at V and 7 bases at J; junction bases unmatched: 18. The CDR3 has 17 amino acids. Germline assignment: CDR1 MNHEY and CDR2 SVGAGI. This chain's CDR3 is CASKGGLAGALEATQYF. The CDR3 nucleotides are TGTGCCAGCAAGGGGGGGCTAGCGGGAGCTTTGGAAGCGACCCAGTACTTC.